This is a list of T cell receptor beta chains from one sample in a study of OX40 agonist ivuxolimab in advanced cancers. Some clones are missing from TCRdb's copy, which holds only in-frame ones; the method was immunoSEQ multiplex PCR. This table holds 35,000 to 45,000 clones, around 80% found once. This sample comprised CD4+ or CD8+ T cells sorted from blood, obtained in a trial of the OX40 agonist ivuxolimab. The source of these receptors is an adult with an advanced solid tumor such as melanoma, head and neck, liver or kidney cancer. The CDR3 runs from the conserved cysteine through the conserved F or W. The D gene is left open where the match is weak. Expanded clones get a size class; other rows say once, few or many, or leave the size out.

D gene,J gene,clone size,V gene,CDR3 protein,CDR3 DNA
-,TRBJ2-7,-,TRBV2,CASSADPRYEQYF,TGTGCCAGCAGCGCTGACCCCCGCTACGAGCAGTACTTC
TRBD1,TRBJ2-2,-,TRBV10-2,CASSENRGLSGELFF,TGCGCCAGCAGTGAGAACAGGGGGCTTTCCGGGGAGCTGTTTTTT
-,TRBJ2-7,-,TRBV5-1,CASREGTGAFYEQYF,TGCGCCAGCAGGGAGGGCACAGGGGCTTTTTACGAGCAGTACTTC
TRBD1,TRBJ1-2,few,TRBV7-9,CASSPRDRDGYTF,TGTGCCAGCAGCCCCCGGGACAGGGATGGCTACACCTTC
-,TRBJ2-5,once,TRBV11-2,CASSRSPGETQYF,TGTGCCAGCAGCCGTTCACCAGGGGAGACCCAGTACTTC
-,TRBJ2-2,-,TRBV4-1,CASSQGLGGSTGELFF,TGCGCCAGCAGCCAAGGACTTGGGGGCAGCACCGGGGAGCTGTTTTTT
TRBD2,TRBJ2-1,-,TRBV19,CASRRLAGLNEQFF,TGTGCCAGTAGGAGGCTAGCGGGACTCAATGAGCAGTTCTTC
-,TRBJ2-5,once,TRBV5-1,CASSNRVQETQYF,TGCGCCAGCAGCAACCGGGTTCAAGAGACCCAGTACTTC
TRBD2,TRBJ2-3,-,TRBV19,CASSFDPSGFTDTQYF,TGTGCCAGTAGTTTCGACCCTAGCGGTTTCACAGATACGCAGTATTTT
TRBD2,TRBJ2-5,-,TRBV29-1,CSAQGGETQYF,TGCAGCGCCCAGGGAGGGGAGACCCAGTACTTC
-,TRBJ2-3,-,TRBV6-1,CASSEEGVSSPDTQYF,TGTGCCAGCAGTGAAGAGGGCGTTTCGTCGCCAGATACGCAGTATTTT
-,TRBJ2-1,-,TRBV7-9,CASSPGAGEQFF,TGTGCCAGCAGCCCCGGGGCGGGAGAGCAGTTCTTC
TRBD2,TRBJ2-1,-,TRBV5-5,CASTLGLAVYNEQFF,TGTGCCAGCACTTTGGGACTAGCGGTCTACAATGAGCAGTTCTTC
TRBD1,TRBJ1-1,-,TRBV28,CASCLGGRGTEAFF,TGTGCCAGCTGCCTCGGGGGCAGGGGGACTGAAGCTTTCTTT
TRBD1,TRBJ2-5,-,TRBV7-9,CASNRGKETQYF,TGTGCCAGCAACAGGGGAAAAGAGACCCAGTACTTC
TRBD1,TRBJ2-7,-,TRBV28,CASSSPGQGYEQYF,TGTGCCAGCAGTTCCCCGGGACAGGGCTACGAGCAGTACTTC
TRBD2,TRBJ2-1,-,TRBV29-1,CSTPQSGGLAGTFGQFF,TGCAGCACCCCCCAGTCGGGAGGGCTAGCGGGAACTTTCGGGCAGTTCTTC
TRBD1,TRBJ2-7,-,TRBV7-9,CASSSTGSSSYEQYF,TGTGCCAGCAGCTCGACAGGGTCGAGCTCCTACGAGCAGTACTTC
-,TRBJ1-2,-,TRBV6-1,CASSSGAFDIYGYTF,TGTGCCAGCAGTTCCGGGGCTTTTGATATCTATGGCTACACCTTC
-,TRBJ1-6,-,TRBV21-1,CASSKTRRTGNNSPLHF,TGTGCCAGCAGCAAGACAAGGAGGACAGGGAATAATTCACCCCTCCACTTT
-,TRBJ1-2,few,TRBV12-5,CASVPGFGYGYTF,TGTGCTAGTGTTCCAGGGTTTGGCTATGGCTACACCTTC
-,TRBJ1-4,-,TRBV18,CASSPGGAGIEKLFF,TGTGCCAGCTCCCCAGGCGGCGCAGGAATTGAAAAACTGTTTTTT
-,TRBJ1-5,-,TRBV5-8,CASSREWDQPQHF,TGTGCCAGCAGCAGGGAGTGGGATCAGCCCCAGCATTTT
-,TRBJ2-7,-,TRBV5-1,CASSLDSRGHEQYF,TGCGCCAGCAGCTTGGACTCCAGAGGCCACGAGCAGTACTTC
TRBD1,TRBJ2-1,-,TRBV5-6,CASSLGQGTDEQFF,TGTGCCAGCAGCTTGGGACAGGGGACGGATGAGCAGTTCTTC
-,TRBJ2-3,-,TRBV11-3,CASSLEESDTQYF,TGTGCCAGCAGCTTAGAGGAGTCAGATACGCAGTATTTT
TRBD2,TRBJ2-3,-,TRBV5-1,CASNQRGGSTDTQYF,TGCGCCAGCAACCAGCGGGGGGGATCCACAGATACGCAGTATTTT
TRBD1,TRBJ1-1,-,TRBV25-1,CASSVGTGKAFF,TGTGCCAGCAGTGTAGGGACAGGGAAAGCTTTCTTT
-,TRBJ1-1,-,TRBV30,CAWNPGEDTEAFF,TGTGCCTGGAACCCGGGGGAGGACACTGAAGCTTTCTTT
TRBD2,TRBJ2-3,-,TRBV28,CASGSVGGGPADTQYF,TGTGCCAGCGGCTCCGTCGGGGGGGGTCCAGCAGATACGCAGTATTTT
-,TRBJ1-4,few,TRBV7-9,CASSIDRSTNEKLFF,TGTGCCAGCAGCATCGACAGGTCAACTAATGAAAAACTGTTTTTT
-,TRBJ2-3,-,TRBV9,CASSRSGGHASGSTDTQYF,TGTGCCAGCAGCCGGTCCGGCGGCCATGCAAGCGGCAGCACAGATACGCAGTATTTT
TRBD2,TRBJ2-5,-,TRBV28,CASSLALAGEQYF,TGTGCCAGCAGTTTAGCCCTAGCGGGGGAGCAGTACTTC
-,TRBJ1-4,-,TRBV18,CASSPGQGGEKLFF,TGTGCCAGCTCACCAGGGCAGGGAGGTGAAAAACTGTTTTTT
TRBD1,TRBJ1-6,-,TRBV6-5,CASRTTGRRYSPLHF,TGTGCCAGCAGGACGACAGGGAGAAGGTATTCACCCCTCCACTTT
-,TRBJ2-5,-,TRBV11-2,CASSQNRVQETQYF,TGTGCCAGCAGCCAGAACAGGGTCCAAGAGACCCAGTACTTC
-,TRBJ2-2,-,TRBV9,CASSEALETGELFF,TGTGCCAGCAGCGAAGCCTTGGAAACCGGGGAGCTGTTTTTT
TRBD1,TRBJ2-7,-,TRBV11-2,CASSTTGTGPRREQYF,TGTGCCAGCAGCACTACCGGGACAGGTCCTCGACGCGAGCAGTACTTC
-,TRBJ2-2,once,TRBV19,CASSPGMIGELFF,TGTGCCAGTAGCCCCGGGATGATCGGGGAGCTGTTTTTT
-,TRBJ1-5,-,TRBV18,CASSSGYGQPQHF,TGTGCCAGCTCATCAGGGTATGGTCAGCCCCAGCATTTT
TRBD1,TRBJ1-2,-,TRBV2,CASKPGQGPNYGYTF,TGTGCCAGCAAACCGGGACAGGGACCTAACTATGGCTACACCTTC
-,TRBJ1-2,-,TRBV19,CASSISPRGVVGGYTF,TGTGCCAGTAGTATCTCTCCCCGCGGAGTTGTTGGTGGCTACACCTTC
TRBD2,TRBJ2-3,-,TRBV7-3,CASSPTSGRVADTQYF,TGTGCCAGCAGCCCGACTAGCGGGAGGGTAGCAGATACGCAGTATTTT
TRBD1,TRBJ2-5,-,TRBV5-1,CASSLVGQGETQYF,TGCGCCAGCAGCTTGGTCGGACAGGGAGAGACCCAGTACTTC
-,TRBJ2-7,-,TRBV6-5,CASTSIGRRYF,TGTGCCAGCACCTCTATAGGGAGGAGATACTTC
TRBD2,TRBJ2-3,few,TRBV2,CASIEGLAGGTQYF,TGTGCCAGCATCGAGGGACTAGCGGGAGGTACGCAGTATTTT
-,TRBJ2-3,-,TRBV9,CASSVASPEGTQYF,TGTGCCAGCAGCGTAGCCTCGCCCGAAGGTACGCAGTATTTT